This TCR beta chain was retrieved from a study of blood T cell repertoires in COVID-19. The CDR3 is 14 residues long. Germline CDR1 reads ENHRY; CDR2 reads SYGVKD. The V end was cut by 0 bases, the J end by 7 bases, with 10 bases between. Produced via immunoSEQ multiplex PCR; TCRdb's table is partial and in-frame only. The sample gives about 220,000 clones, around 90% of which show up once; roughly 2.5% is in the top ten. J is TRBJ1-3 and V is TRBV10-3; possibly TRBD1 for D (5 bases). Sequencing was performed on PBMCs or T cells enriched from blood (not recorded which). The sequence derives from a woman aged 25 to 45 who had recovered from COVID-19. The CDR3: CAISESGVANTIYF. The CDR3 bases are TGTGCCATCAGTGAGTCAGGGGTTGCGAACACCATATATTTT.